The 21 T cell receptor beta chains in this list originate from one sample, sequenced in a study of blood T cell repertoires in COVID-19. Assay: immunoSEQ multiplex PCR; the TCRdb copy retains only in-frame clones and omits some. The sample records 200,000 to 250,000 clones, approximately 86% being singletons. Sequenced sample: peripheral blood. These TCRs come from a woman between 55 and 75 years old who had recovered from COVID-19.

The count of this clone is one. The gene calls are TRBV5-6 and TRBJ2-4; tentative D call: TRBD2 (5 bases). In germline, CDR1 is SGHDT, CDR2 YYEEEE. The CDR3 is made up of 13 amino acids. Trimming removed 0 bases at V and 8 bases at J, with 9 bases between. This chain's CDR3 is CASSLDGVDIQYF. As DNA, the CDR3 is TGTGCCAGCAGCTTGGACGGGGTGGACATTCAGTACTTC. Filled out from reference TRBV5-6 and TRBJ2-4, the complete variable domain reads DAGVTQSPTHLIKTRGQQVTLRCSPKSGHDTVSWYQQALGQGPQFIFQYYEEEERQRGNFPDRFSGHQFPNYSSELNVNALLLGDSALYLCASSLDGVDIQYFGAGTRLSVL.

The chain joins TRBV12-3 or TRBV12-4 to TRBJ2-1, with 7 bases lining up with TRBD2. The CDR3 is 13 residues long. The ends lost 6 bases at V and 2 bases at J; junction bases unmatched: 1. CDR3 in DNA: TGTGCCAGCAGGGGGACTACCTACAATGAGCAGTTCTTC. Amino acids: CASRGTTYNEQFF.

J is TRBJ1-1 and V is TRBV27; D possibly corresponds to TRBD1 (5 bases). Deletions cut 4 bases from V and 3 bases from J, with 12 bases between. The germline V gene has CDR1 MNHEY and CDR2 SMNVEV (reference sequence). The CDR3 runs 14 residues. CDR3 nucleotides: TGTGCCAGCAGTTGGGCAGGGCGTGACACTGAAGCTTTCTTT. It codes for CASSWAGRDTEAFF.

There are a few counts of this clone. The chain has TRBV5-4 and TRBJ2-7, with 7 bases that match TRBD1. Unmatched junction bases numbered 7, after V lost 4 bases and J lost 6 bases. CDR1 is SGHNT and CDR2 is YYREEE in the germline V gene (reference sequence). This CDR3 comprises 13 residues. This CDR3 reads CASSQDRAAEQYF. CDR3 bases: TGTGCCAGCAGCCAAGACAGGGCTGCCGAGCAGTACTTC.

The CDR3 loop reads CASSLLGTLATDTQYF. The CDR3, as DNA: TGTGCCAGCAGCTTACTTGGGACTCTAGCAACAGATACGCAGTATTTT. V is TRBV7-8 and J is TRBJ2-3, with D possibly TRBD2 on 6 matching bases. This CDR3 is 16 amino acids long. The germline V gene encodes CDR1 SGHVS and CDR2 FQNEAQ. V was cut by 2 bases and J by 3 bases, with 15 bases left in between.

This chain uses TRBV6-5 with TRBJ2-2; D is ambiguous. Trimming cost V 0 bases and J 1 base, with 6 bases left between them. CDR3 size: 15 residues. Germline CDR1 reads MNHEY; CDR2 reads SVGAGI. The chain's CDR3 is CASSYSFGNTGELFF. The DNA of the CDR3 is TGTGCCAGCAGTTACTCGTTCGGGAACACCGGGGAGCTGTTTTTT.

This clone was recorded only once. The V and J genes are TRBV5-1 and TRBJ2-5; D is ambiguous. V lost 0 bases and J 5 bases, leaving 11 bases between the germline ends. Germline CDR1 and CDR2: SGHRS and YFSETQ. CDR3 size: 14 residues. CDR3 nucleotides: TGCGCCAGCAGCTTGGACAGCCTCCGGGAGACCCAGTACTTC. Translated, it gives CASSLDSLRETQYF.

The V gene is TRBV28, the J gene TRBJ1-3, with 7 bases identical to TRBD1. V shed 7 bases, J shed 0 bases, and the junction held 6 bases outside the gene matches. The CDR3 has 15 amino acids. CDR1 is MDHEN, CDR2 SYDVKM, per germline. CDR3 nucleotide sequence: TGTGCCAGCAACGACAGGGCTTTCTCTGGAAACACCATATATTTT. Translated: CASNDRAFSGNTIYF.

The chain recombines TRBV11-3 with TRBJ2-1; 9 positions agree with TRBD2. The V gene end was trimmed by 0 bases and the J gene end by 4 bases; junction bases not matched to a gene: 4. The CDR3 is made up of 16 amino acids. Germline V lookup: CDR1 SGHNT, CDR2 YENEEA. CDR3 bases: TGTGCCAGCAGCTTAGAAGGGACTAGCCCATACAATGAGCAGTTCTTC. It is translated as CASSLEGTSPYNEQFF.

This clone has only one observation. The chain links TRBV6-5 to TRBJ2-4, with 7 nucleotides matching TRBD1. The CDR3 is 14 amino acids. From germline, CDR1 is MNHEY and CDR2 SVGAGI. Trimming at V came to 9 bases and at J to 1 base, leaving 6 bases not matched to a gene. CDR3 in amino acids: CASRGQGAKNIQYF. The CDR3 DNA follows: TGTGCCAGTAGGGGGCAAGGTGCCAAAAACATTCAGTACTTC.

The V call is TRBV6-5, the J call TRBJ2-2; TRBD2 might be the D (6 bases). Looked up from germline, CDR1 is MNHEY and CDR2 is SVGAGI. The CDR3 is made up of 16 amino acids. V lost 0 bases and J lost 7, with 15 bases in between. In DNA, the CDR3 is TGTGCCAGCAGTTACTCTGGGTCGTTGGAGGGCGGGGAGCTGTTTTTT. It translates to CASSYSGSLEGGELFF.

V gene TRBV12-5 combines with J gene TRBJ2-3; D is unresolved. The germline gives CDR1 LGHNT, CDR2 FRNRAP. V was trimmed by 3 bases and J by 6 bases, leaving 16 bases between them. The CDR3 extends over 15 amino acids. CDR3 in amino acids: CASGFSSRGHDTQYF. The CDR3 DNA reads TGTGCTAGTGGTTTTTCAAGCAGAGGCCATGATACGCAGTATTTT.

The chain links TRBV4-2 to TRBJ2-1, with 9 nucleotides matching TRBD2. Unmatched junction bases numbered 5, after V lost 3 bases and J lost 5 bases. This CDR3 is built from 15 residues. The germline V gene has CDR1 LGHNA and CDR2 YNFKEQ. CDR3 in amino acids: CASSQSGGRNNEQFF. Written as DNA, the CDR3 is TGTGCCAGCAGCCAGAGCGGGGGGCGAAACAATGAGCAGTTCTTC.

The chain joins TRBV27 to TRBJ2-5, with 10 bases matching TRBD2. The trim removed 1 base at V and 4 bases at J, leaving 3 bases unmatched. Germline CDR1 is MNHEY and CDR2 is SMNVEV (reference sequence). This CDR3 spans 15 amino acids. This CDR3 is CASSLYWTSGETQYF. For the CDR3, the DNA is TGTGCCAGCAGTTTATACTGGACTAGCGGAGAGACCCAGTACTTC.

The rearrangement uses TRBV10-1 and TRBJ2-7; TRBD1 matches at 9 bases. CDR1 is WNHNN and CDR2 is SYGVQD in the germline V gene (reference sequence). The CDR3 contains 15 residues. The V segment lost 0 bases and the J segment 5 bases; nucleotides outside the gene matches: 5. The CDR3, as DNA: TGCGCCAGCAGTGAGTCGGGACAGGGCCGCCACGAGCAGTACTTC. Its translation: CASSESGQGRHEQYF.

The V gene is TRBV6-5, the J gene TRBJ2-3; 7 bases map to TRBD1. With 6 bases clipped from V and 0 bases from J, the junction kept 3 bases outside the gene matches. CDR1 MNHEY and CDR2 SVGAGI come from the germline V gene. The CDR3 contains 14 residues. The CDR3 sequence: CASRLQGSTDTQYF. The CDR3, as DNA: TGTGCCAGCAGATTACAGGGGAGCACAGATACGCAGTATTTT.

The chain couples TRBV6-5 to TRBJ1-2; 8 nucleotides match TRBD1. Germline CDR1 MNHEY, CDR2 SVGAGI. J was trimmed by 6 bases and V by 5 bases; bases with no gene match: 11. The CDR3 has 15 residues. The chain's CDR3 is CASSSPQGGQHGYTF. CDR3 bases: TGTGCCAGCAGTAGCCCACAGGGGGGACAGCATGGCTACACCTTC.

CDR3 sequence: CASTGAGANVLTF. CDR3 bases: TGTGCCAGCACAGGGGCTGGGGCCAACGTCCTGACTTTC. The chain combines TRBV28 with TRBJ2-6; possible D gene TRBD1, 6 bases. The germline V gene encodes CDR1 MDHEN and CDR2 SYDVKM. This CDR3 contains 13 residues. V shed 7 bases and J shed 2 bases, with 6 bases lying between them.

V gene TRBV19 combines with J gene TRBJ1-6; D is perhaps TRBD1 (5 bases). Germline CDR1 is LNHDA and CDR2 is SQIVND (reference sequence). Trimming pared 2 bases from V and 10 bases from J, leaving 12 bases between. There are 14 residues in the CDR3. In DNA form, the CDR3 reads TGTGCCAGTAGTATAAGGGACTCGCGGTCACCCCTCCACTTT. Its protein product is CASSIRDSRSPLHF.

The table lists this clone with a count of one. The rearrangement joins TRBV4-3 to TRBJ1-6; D is perhaps TRBD1 (6 bases). CDR1 LGHNA and CDR2 YSLEER come from the germline V gene. Trimming stripped 3 bases from V and 6 bases from J, with 12 bases between. The CDR3 is 15 residues long. The CDR3 here is CASSHTGTPNSPLHF. The CDR3 nucleotides read TGCGCCAGCAGCCATACAGGGACGCCTAATTCACCCCTCCACTTT.

The gene calls are TRBV9 and TRBJ2-7; D perhaps matches TRBD2 (5 bases). V dropped 4 bases and J dropped 0 bases, with 20 bases sitting between them. CDR3 length: 17 residues. Germline V lookup: CDR1 SGDLS, CDR2 YYNGEE. CDR3 loop: CASSPAEDSSRSYEQYF. The CDR3 DNA sequence: TGTGCCAGCAGCCCAGCGGAGGATAGCTCGCGCTCCTACGAGCAGTACTTC.